These T cell receptor beta chains were read from a single sample in a study of human T cells and chemical hapten exposure. TCRdb ran MiXCR on the RACE reads and lists one entry per CDR3 protein. The sample includes 200,000 to 300,000 distinct CDR3 sequences, 8.6% of them seen just once. Source: whole blood, taken in connection with sensitization to the hapten diphenylcyclopropenone (DPC). The origin of the receptors is a woman aged 40 to 50 with alopecia areata. Some clones in this sample may be carry-over from other donors' samples. CDR3s include the opening cysteine and the closing phenylalanine or tryptophan. The order of the fields is J gene, clone size, D gene, V gene, CDR3 DNA, CDR3 protein. The D gene is left open where the match is weak. Clone size is shown for a subset of rows, as once, few, many or a class of expanded clone.

J gene: TRBJ2-3; clone size: few; D gene: -; V gene: TRBV10-3; CDR3 DNA: TGTGCCATCAGTGAGCGGGAGTCAGCAGATACGCAGTATTTT; CDR3 protein: CAISERESADTQYF
J gene: TRBJ2-3; clone size: many; D gene: TRBD1; V gene: TRBV20-1; CDR3 DNA: TGCAGTGCCCGTCAGTGGGACAGGGCTGTTGATACGCAGTATTTT; CDR3 protein: CSARQWDRAVDTQYF
J gene: TRBJ1-2; clone size: few; D gene: TRBD1; V gene: TRBV29-1; CDR3 DNA: TGCAGCGTTGAGGAAAACAGGGGTCCCTATGGCTACACCTTC; CDR3 protein: CSVEENRGPYGYTF
J gene: TRBJ1-5; clone size: few; D gene: -; V gene: TRBV7-2; CDR3 DNA: TGTGCCAGCAGCTTAGGGTCTGGGCTCAGGCAGCCCCAGCATTTT; CDR3 protein: CASSLGSGLRQPQHF
J gene: TRBJ2-3; clone size: few; D gene: -; V gene: TRBV14; CDR3 DNA: TGTGCCAGCAGCCGTTCCCTCGGGGATACGCAGTATTTT; CDR3 protein: CASSRSLGDTQYF
J gene: TRBJ2-6; clone size: -; D gene: TRBD1; V gene: TRBV5-4; CDR3 DNA: TGTGCCAGCAGCGGGGGACAGCCCCCCGGGGCCAACGTCCTGACTTTC; CDR3 protein: CASSGGQPPGANVLTF
J gene: TRBJ2-3; clone size: many; D gene: -; V gene: TRBV12-3/TRBV12-4; CDR3 DNA: TGTGCCAGCAGTATAGTCTCGGTCACAGATACGCAGTATTTT; CDR3 protein: CASSIVSVTDTQYF
J gene: TRBJ1-2; clone size: few; D gene: -; V gene: TRBV11-1; CDR3 DNA: TGTGCCAGCAGCCCGGGGGAGACCGCAACCTTC; CDR3 protein: CASSPGETATF
J gene: TRBJ1-5; clone size: few; D gene: -; V gene: TRBV29-1; CDR3 DNA: TGCAGCGTTGAAGTTGGGTTGAATCAGCCCCAGCATTTT; CDR3 protein: CSVEVGLNQPQHF
J gene: TRBJ1-1; clone size: -; D gene: -; V gene: TRBV7-2; CDR3 DNA: TGTGCCAGCAGCTGGGGTGACAGAATGAACACTGAAGCTTTCTTT; CDR3 protein: CASSWGDRMNTEAFF
J gene: TRBJ2-6; clone size: -; D gene: TRBD2; V gene: TRBV6-5; CDR3 DNA: TGTGCCAGCAGTTACACTAGCGGCTCTGGGGCCAACGTCCTGACTTTC; CDR3 protein: CASSYTSGSGANVLTF
J gene: TRBJ1-1; clone size: few; D gene: -; V gene: TRBV6-5; CDR3 DNA: TGTGCCAGCACGTCAACAGTCGGTTTGAACACTGAAGCTTTCTTT; CDR3 protein: CASTSTVGLNTEAFF
J gene: TRBJ2-2; clone size: -; D gene: -; V gene: TRBV6-2/TRBV6-3; CDR3 DNA: TGTGCCAGCAGTTACTCGGCAGGGAGAAGGGAGCTGTTTTTT; CDR3 protein: CASSYSAGRRELFF
J gene: TRBJ1-2; clone size: few; D gene: TRBD1; V gene: TRBV6-2/TRBV6-3; CDR3 DNA: TGTGCCAGCAGTTTCAGTGACAGGGTCTATGGCTACACCTTC; CDR3 protein: CASSFSDRVYGYTF
J gene: TRBJ2-2; clone size: -; D gene: TRBD2; V gene: TRBV5-6; CDR3 DNA: TGTGCCAGCAGCTTGGGACTAGCGGGATTCGCGAACACCGGGGAGCTGTTTTTT; CDR3 protein: CASSLGLAGFANTGELFF
J gene: TRBJ1-1; clone size: -; D gene: -; V gene: TRBV28; CDR3 DNA: TGTGCCAGCAGTGCCTGGGGCAGGGGAGGGACTGAAGCTTTCTTT; CDR3 protein: CASSAWGRGGTEAFF
J gene: TRBJ2-5; clone size: -; D gene: TRBD1; V gene: TRBV5-1; CDR3 DNA: TGCGCCAGCAGCCCCGGGACAGGGGGATTTGAGACCCAGTACTTC; CDR3 protein: CASSPGTGGFETQYF
J gene: TRBJ1-3; clone size: many; D gene: -; V gene: TRBV7-2; CDR3 DNA: TGTGCCAGCAGCTTAGTGTCAGGAGAGTCCTCTGGAAACACCATATATTTT; CDR3 protein: CASSLVSGESSGNTIYF
J gene: TRBJ2-5; clone size: -; D gene: TRBD1; V gene: TRBV29-1; CDR3 DNA: TGCAGCCCCGGGACAGACGGGGAGACCCAGTACTTC; CDR3 protein: CSPGTDGETQYF
J gene: TRBJ1-1; clone size: few; D gene: TRBD1; V gene: TRBV29-1; CDR3 DNA: TGCAGCGGACAGGGTTTCGCCGAAAACACTGAAGCTTTCTTT; CDR3 protein: CSGQGFAENTEAFF
J gene: TRBJ2-6; clone size: few; D gene: -; V gene: TRBV10-3; CDR3 DNA: TGTGCCACCAAGGGGCCAGGGTCCGGGGCCAACGTCCTGACTTTC; CDR3 protein: CATKGPGSGANVLTF
J gene: TRBJ1-2; clone size: -; D gene: -; V gene: TRBV6-5; CDR3 DNA: TGTGTAGTCCGGACACTCGCCTATGGCTACACCTTC; CDR3 protein: CVVRTLAYGYTF
J gene: TRBJ1-2; clone size: -; D gene: -; V gene: TRBV11-2; CDR3 DNA: TGTGCCAGCAGCCGAGGAGGGACCGTCTATGGCTACACCTTC; CDR3 protein: CASSRGGTVYGYTF
J gene: TRBJ2-2; clone size: -; D gene: TRBD2; V gene: TRBV20-1; CDR3 DNA: TGCAGTGCACCGGCAATGGGAGCGGGGACCGGGGAGCTGTTTTTT; CDR3 protein: CSAPAMGAGTGELFF
J gene: TRBJ2-7; clone size: -; D gene: -; V gene: TRBV19; CDR3 DNA: TGTGCCAGTAGTACCCAGGCGGGGAGTATCTACGAGCAGTACTTC; CDR3 protein: CASSTQAGSIYEQYF
J gene: TRBJ1-1; clone size: -; D gene: -; V gene: TRBV5-4; CDR3 DNA: TGTGCCAGCAGCTTGGGGTCTCTACAGGGAGAGGCTGAAGCTTTCTTT; CDR3 protein: CASSLGSLQGEAEAFF
J gene: TRBJ2-5; clone size: -; D gene: TRBD2; V gene: TRBV7-2; CDR3 DNA: TGTGCCAGCAGCCCGGGGGGGGCCGAAGAGACCCAGTACTTC; CDR3 protein: CASSPGGAEETQYF
J gene: TRBJ2-1; clone size: few; D gene: TRBD1; V gene: TRBV29-1; CDR3 DNA: TGCAGCGTTGTCGACAGGGGGTCCTACAATGAGCAGTTCTTC; CDR3 protein: CSVVDRGSYNEQFF
J gene: TRBJ2-5; clone size: -; D gene: TRBD1; V gene: TRBV10-3; CDR3 DNA: TGTGCCATCAGTGAGGGGCAGGGGGCGGAGACCCAGTACTTC; CDR3 protein: CAISEGQGAETQYF
J gene: TRBJ1-6; clone size: few; D gene: -; V gene: TRBV6-5; CDR3 DNA: TGTGCCAGCAGTTTCCTCGGCAATTCACCCCTCCACTTT; CDR3 protein: CASSFLGNSPLHF
J gene: TRBJ1-1; clone size: many; D gene: -; V gene: TRBV28; CDR3 DNA: TGTGCCAGCAGTTTTGGGTCAGGCTCCACTGAAGCTTTCTTT; CDR3 protein: CASSFGSGSTEAFF
J gene: TRBJ2-1; clone size: few; D gene: -; V gene: TRBV20-1; CDR3 DNA: TGCAGTGCTCGTAGCGGTCCTTCCTACAATGAGCAGTTCTTC; CDR3 protein: CSARSGPSYNEQFF
J gene: TRBJ2-1; clone size: few; D gene: TRBD2; V gene: TRBV6-6; CDR3 DNA: TGTGCCAGCAGTTACTCCCTAGCGGGACGATACAATGAGCAGTTCTTC; CDR3 protein: CASSYSLAGRYNEQFF
J gene: TRBJ2-7; clone size: -; D gene: -; V gene: TRBV7-8; CDR3 DNA: TGTGCCAGCAGCTTCCGGGAGCCTAGTACCTACGAGCAGTACTTC; CDR3 protein: CASSFREPSTYEQYF
J gene: TRBJ1-1; clone size: few; D gene: TRBD1; V gene: TRBV10-3; CDR3 DNA: TGTGCCATCAGACAGGGGGCGGTTGAAGCTTTCTTT; CDR3 protein: CAIRQGAVEAFF